The rows below give T cell receptor beta chains drawn from one sample of a study of cytomegalovirus exposure and HLA in healthy donors. Generated by immunoSEQ multiplex PCR, the TCRdb table keeps only in-frame clones and is missing some. The sample lists roughly 92,000 clones; under 90% were seen once. Sequenced input: PBMCs. The origin of the receptors is a man over 45 in good health and CMV-seropositive. Each CDR3 is given with its conserved first and last residue. A D gene is named only where the DNA matches it firmly. A row's size may be missing; if present it is once, few, many or a size class.

D	V	J	size	CDR3	DNA
TRBD2	TRBV14	TRBJ2-2	NA	CASSQGLAGWTGELFF	TGTGCCAGCAGCCAAGGTCTAGCGGGGTGGACCGGGGAGCTGTTTTTT
TRBD1	TRBV4-1	TRBJ2-3	NA	CASSQDETGYTDTQYF	TGCGCCAGCAGCCAAGATGAGACAGGGTACACAGATACGCAGTATTTT
NA	TRBV6-5	TRBJ1-1	NA	CASGWELNTEAFF	TGTGCCAGCGGATGGGAGCTGAACACTGAAGCTTTCTTT
NA	TRBV6-1	TRBJ1-2	NA	CASSSLFYGYTF	TGTGCCAGCAGTTCCCTATTTTATGGCTACACCTTC
TRBD1	TRBV7-2	TRBJ2-1	NA	CASSSQGASNEQFF	TGTGCCAGCAGCTCCCAGGGGGCGAGCAATGAGCAGTTCTTC
TRBD2	TRBV27	TRBJ2-5	NA	CASSPDSGSETQYF	TGTGCCAGCAGTCCGGATAGCGGGAGTGAGACCCAGTACTTC
NA	TRBV6-5	TRBJ1-3	NA	CASSYSIGGVGNTIYF	TGTGCCAGCAGTTACTCGATTGGGGGGGTAGGAAACACCATATATTTT
NA	TRBV7-2	TRBJ2-7	NA	CASSLNRVSSYEQYF	TGTGCCAGCAGCTTAAATCGGGTGAGCTCCTACGAGCAGTACTTC
NA	TRBV9	TRBJ2-2	NA	CASSVSGPGELFF	TGTGCCAGCAGCGTGTCAGGGCCCGGGGAGCTGTTTTTT
NA	TRBV5-1	TRBJ1-5	NA	CASSLGGGGGQPQHF	TGCGCCAGCAGCTTGGGGGGGGGTGGAGGCCAGCCCCAGCATTTT
NA	TRBV27	TRBJ2-1	NA	CASSLLQVHEQFF	TGTGCCAGCAGTTTACTACAGGTCCATGAGCAGTTCTTC
NA	TRBV21-1	TRBJ1-5	NA	CASSPGQSQPQHF	TGTGCCAGCAGCCCGGGACAGTCTCAGCCCCAGCATTTT
TRBD1	TRBV7-8	TRBJ1-1	NA	CASSYIVDRGTEAFF	TGTGCCAGCAGCTACATAGTTGACAGGGGAACTGAAGCTTTCTTT
NA	TRBV30	TRBJ2-7	NA	CAWDQGYEQYF	TGTGCCTGGGACCAGGGTTACGAGCAGTACTTC
NA	TRBV18	TRBJ2-5	NA	CASSPQREMAAETQYF	TGTGCCAGCTCACCACAGAGGGAGATGGCAGCAGAGACCCAGTACTTC
TRBD2	TRBV9	TRBJ2-1	NA	CASSGGLAGYNEQFF	TGTGCCAGCAGCGGAGGACTAGCGGGCTACAATGAGCAGTTCTTC
TRBD1	TRBV7-3	TRBJ2-3	NA	CASSLGQLTDTQYF	TGTGCCAGCAGCTTGGGACAGCTCACAGATACGCAGTATTTT
NA	TRBV30	TRBJ2-2	NA	CAWSVTDNTGELFF	TGTGCCTGGAGTGTAACAGACAACACCGGGGAGCTGTTTTTT
TRBD1	TRBV18	TRBJ1-1	NA	CASSPLQTGTGSTEAFF	TGTGCCAGCTCACCACTACAGACCGGGACAGGGTCCACTGAAGCTTTCTTT
NA	TRBV7-2	TRBJ2-4	NA	CASSLVAGSQAIQYF	TGTGCCAGCAGCTTAGTGGCTGGGTCACAGGCCATTCAGTACTTC
NA	TRBV2	TRBJ2-1	NA	CASSEGLSGVSYNEQFF	TGTGCCAGCAGTGAAGGACTATCGGGGGTCTCCTACAATGAGCAGTTCTTC
NA	TRBV25-1	TRBJ1-3	NA	CASSSNMLPPGNTIYF	TGTGCCAGCAGTAGTAACATGCTCCCTCCTGGAAACACCATATATTTT
NA	TRBV11-2	TRBJ2-5	few	CASSFTRFGETQYF	TGTGCCAGCAGCTTTACTAGATTCGGGGAGACCCAGTACTTC
TRBD2	TRBV14	TRBJ2-1	NA	CASSQGLARYNEQFF	TGTGCCAGCAGCCAGGGACTAGCTCGGTACAATGAGCAGTTCTTC
TRBD1	TRBV7-9	TRBJ1-2	NA	CASSRQGPNYGYTF	TGTGCCAGCAGCCGACAGGGACCCAACTATGGCTACACCTTC
TRBD1	TRBV6-5	TRBJ2-2	NA	CASSGSGTGGRELFF	TGTGCCAGCAGTGGTTCGGGGACAGGGGGCCGGGAGCTGTTTTTT
NA	TRBV6-1	TRBJ1-2	NA	CASRISGEVGGYTF	TGTGCCAGCCGAATCTCGGGGGAGGTTGGTGGCTACACCTTC
NA	TRBV5-4	TRBJ2-3	NA	CASSRLSTPPDTQYF	TGTGCCAGCAGCCGACTATCGACCCCCCCAGATACGCAGTATTTT
TRBD1	TRBV9	TRBJ2-7	few	CASSVGQGANYEQYF	TGTGCCAGCAGCGTCGGACAGGGGGCCAACTACGAGCAGTACTTC
NA	TRBV5-1	TRBJ2-7	NA	CASSLADSSYEQYF	TGCGCCAGCAGCTTGGCCGACAGCTCCTACGAGCAGTACTTC
TRBD2	TRBV5-1	TRBJ2-7	few	CASSPAGDLSYEQYF	TGCGCCAGCAGTCCCGCGGGAGACCTTTCCTACGAGCAGTACTTC
TRBD2	TRBV14	TRBJ2-1	once	CASSQWALGSGRVREQFF	TGTGCCAGCAGCCAATGGGCCCTGGGGAGCGGGAGAGTCAGAGAGCAGTTCTTC
TRBD1	TRBV4-1	TRBJ1-2	NA	CASSQPGGGYGYTF	TGCGCCAGCAGCCAACCAGGGGGCGGCTATGGCTACACCTTC
NA	TRBV6-5	TRBJ2-3	NA	CASSRREGEDTQYF	TGTGCCAGCAGCCGCAGGGAGGGGGAAGATACGCAGTATTTT
TRBD2	TRBV5-4	TRBJ2-3	NA	CASSLGPFGSSGGGDTQYF	TGTGCCAGCAGCTTGGGACCCTTTGGGTCTAGCGGAGGTGGAGATACGCAGTATTTT
NA	TRBV25-1	TRBJ2-1	NA	CASRVRGNEQFF	TGTGCCAGCAGGGTTAGGGGGAATGAGCAGTTCTTC
TRBD1	TRBV28	TRBJ1-3	NA	CASRSDRVPGNTIYF	TGTGCCAGCAGGTCTGACAGGGTCCCGGGAAACACCATATATTTT
TRBD2	TRBV5-1	TRBJ2-7	once	CASSLLASGSYEQYF	TGCGCCAGCAGCTTGTTGGCTAGCGGGAGCTACGAGCAGTACTTC
TRBD2	TRBV28	TRBJ2-1	NA	CASSSPRLADEQFF	TGTGCCAGCAGTTCCCCCCGACTAGCGGATGAGCAGTTCTTC
NA	TRBV10-3	TRBJ1-2	few	CAISEQRAPWGYGYTF	TGTGCCATCAGTGAGCAGAGGGCCCCTTGGGGCTATGGCTACACCTTC
NA	TRBV5-4	TRBJ2-1	NA	CASSPSAGPNEQFF	TGTGCCAGCAGCCCGTCGGCAGGGCCAAATGAGCAGTTCTTC
NA	TRBV6-5	TRBJ1-1	NA	CASSPRDTLNTEAFF	TGTGCCAGCAGCCCCCGCGATACCTTGAACACTGAAGCTTTCTTT
TRBD2	TRBV5-5	TRBJ2-3	once	CASSLAGGGDTQYF	TGTGCCAGCAGCCTAGCGGGAGGAGGGGATACGCAGTATTTT
NA	TRBV5-4	TRBJ1-2	NA	CASSLASDGNYGYTF	TGTGCCAGCAGCTTGGCCTCCGACGGGAACTATGGCTACACCTTC
TRBD2	TRBV30	TRBJ2-2	NA	CASTRLAGGTGELFF	TGTGCCTCAACGAGACTAGCGGGTGGGACCGGGGAGCTGTTTTTT
NA	TRBV11-2	TRBJ2-3	NA	CASSLGGGTLYTQYF	TGTGCCAGCAGCTTGGGCGGGGGCACGCTCTATACGCAGTATTTT
TRBD2	TRBV25-1	TRBJ2-1	NA	CASSEYFAGGSYEQFF	TGTGCCAGCAGTGAATATTTCGCGGGAGGGTCATATGAGCAGTTCTTC
TRBD2	TRBV10-1	TRBJ2-5	once	CASGRGMIEQYF	TGCGCCAGTGGGAGGGGCATGATTGAGCAGTACTTC
NA	TRBV7-9	TRBJ1-1	NA	CASSPQEGTEAFF	TGTGCCAGCAGCCCACAGGAGGGCACTGAAGCTTTCTTT
TRBD1	TRBV4-3	TRBJ2-1	NA	CASSRGTGFPYNEQFF	TGCGCCAGCAGCCGAGGGACAGGCTTTCCCTACAATGAGCAGTTCTTC
TRBD2	TRBV5-4	TRBJ2-5	NA	CASSFLQLAGEDETQYF	TGTGCCAGCAGCTTCCTTCAACTAGCGGGAGAGGACGAGACCCAGTACTTC
NA	TRBV4-1	TRBJ1-2	NA	CASSQLSGYTF	TGCGCCAGCAGCCAACTCAGTGGCTACACCTTC